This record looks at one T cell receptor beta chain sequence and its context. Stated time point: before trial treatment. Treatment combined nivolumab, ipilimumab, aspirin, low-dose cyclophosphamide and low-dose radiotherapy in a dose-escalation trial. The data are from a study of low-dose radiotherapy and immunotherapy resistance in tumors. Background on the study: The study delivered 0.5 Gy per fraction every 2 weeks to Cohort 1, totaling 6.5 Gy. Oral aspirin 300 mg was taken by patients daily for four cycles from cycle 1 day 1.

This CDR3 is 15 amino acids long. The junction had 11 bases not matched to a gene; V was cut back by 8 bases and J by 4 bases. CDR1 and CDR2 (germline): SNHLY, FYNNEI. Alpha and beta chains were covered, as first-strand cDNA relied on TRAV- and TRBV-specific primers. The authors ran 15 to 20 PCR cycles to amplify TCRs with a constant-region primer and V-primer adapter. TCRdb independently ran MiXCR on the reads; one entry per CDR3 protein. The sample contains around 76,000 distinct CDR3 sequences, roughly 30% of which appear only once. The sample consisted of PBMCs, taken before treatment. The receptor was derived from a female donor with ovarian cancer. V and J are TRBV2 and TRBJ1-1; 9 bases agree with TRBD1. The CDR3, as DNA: TGTGCCAGCGGATGGACAGGGGACTTGTCCACTGAAGCTTTCTTT. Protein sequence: CASGWTGDLSTEAFF.